The rows below give T cell receptor beta chains drawn from one sample of a study of blood T cells in healthy people across ages. Via MiXCR, TCRdb re-called the 5' RACE reads, giving one row per CDR3 protein. This table has more than 650,000 distinct CDR3 sequences, around 25% appearing once. This sample also appeared in a second study, on T cells of mothers and their children.

The sequencing sample was made of blood. Every receptor here comes from a boy aged 5-17 years in good health. The CDR3 runs from the conserved cysteine through the conserved F or W. The order of the fields is CDR3 DNA, CDR3 protein, clone size, CDR3 length, D gene, J gene, V gene. D genes are given only for firm matches. Size values are once, few and many counts, or a class for expanded clones, and some rows have none.

CDR3 DNA: TGTGCCAGCAGCTTTAGCCCGGGTGAGCAGTTCTTC; CDR3 protein: CASSFSPGEQFF; clone size: .; CDR3 length: 12; D gene: .; J gene: TRBJ2-1; V gene: TRBV27
CDR3 DNA: TGTGCCAGCAGCTTCTCCTCGGGCCTGGAAGCTTTCTTT; CDR3 protein: CASSFSSGLEAFF; clone size: many; CDR3 length: 13; D gene: .; J gene: TRBJ1-1; V gene: TRBV5-5
CDR3 DNA: TGTGCCAGCAGGCTCGGGACGGCCTTAGGAGAGCAGTTCTTC; CDR3 protein: CASRLGTALGEQFF; clone size: .; CDR3 length: 14; D gene: .; J gene: TRBJ2-1; V gene: TRBV12-3/TRBV12-4
CDR3 DNA: TGCAGCGTAGAAGGTGGACAGGGAGGAAACATTCAGTACTTC; CDR3 protein: CSVEGGQGGNIQYF; clone size: few; CDR3 length: 14; D gene: TRBD1; J gene: TRBJ2-4; V gene: TRBV29-1
CDR3 DNA: TGTGCCAGCAGCCGTATGACGGGGGGTAACTATGGCTACACCTTC; CDR3 protein: CASSRMTGGNYGYTF; clone size: .; CDR3 length: 15; D gene: .; J gene: TRBJ1-2; V gene: TRBV6-5
CDR3 DNA: TGCAGTGCTAGTGGGCTAGCCATCCACAATGAGCAGTTCTTC; CDR3 protein: CSASGLAIHNEQFF; clone size: .; CDR3 length: 14; D gene: .; J gene: TRBJ2-1; V gene: TRBV20-1
CDR3 DNA: TGTGCCAGCAGCCAAGAGCGATTTGGGGCCGACACCGGGGAGCTGTTTTTT; CDR3 protein: CASSQERFGADTGELFF; clone size: .; CDR3 length: 17; D gene: .; J gene: TRBJ2-2; V gene: TRBV14
CDR3 DNA: TGCAGTGCTGGTGGACAGGCAAACTATGGCTACACCTTC; CDR3 protein: CSAGGQANYGYTF; clone size: few; CDR3 length: 13; D gene: TRBD1; J gene: TRBJ1-2; V gene: TRBV20-1
CDR3 DNA: TGTGCCAGCAGAAAAAAGTGGGAGGAAGAGACCCAGTACTTC; CDR3 protein: CASRKKWEEETQYF; clone size: few; CDR3 length: 14; D gene: .; J gene: TRBJ2-5; V gene: TRBV12-3/TRBV12-4
CDR3 DNA: TGTGCCAGCAGACCCCCGGGTCGCCAAGAGACCCAGTACTTC; CDR3 protein: CASRPPGRQETQYF; clone size: few; CDR3 length: 14; D gene: .; J gene: TRBJ2-5; V gene: TRBV12-3/TRBV12-4
CDR3 DNA: TGTGCCAGCAGCTTAACGAGGGGGTATTCTAACTATGGCTACACCTTC; CDR3 protein: CASSLTRGYSNYGYTF; clone size: .; CDR3 length: 16; D gene: .; J gene: TRBJ1-2; V gene: TRBV7-3
CDR3 DNA: TGCGCCAGCAGCCCAGGACTCCATTCTGGGAATGAGCAGTTCTTC; CDR3 protein: CASSPGLHSGNEQFF; clone size: .; CDR3 length: 15; D gene: .; J gene: TRBJ2-1; V gene: TRBV5-1
CDR3 DNA: TGCGCCAGCAGCTTGGCCGCGGGGGTCTCAGATACGCAGTATTTT; CDR3 protein: CASSLAAGVSDTQYF; clone size: few; CDR3 length: 15; D gene: TRBD2; J gene: TRBJ2-3; V gene: TRBV5-1
CDR3 DNA: TGTGCCAGCCAGGTCCGGAACACCGGGGAGCTGTTTTTT; CDR3 protein: CASQVRNTGELFF; clone size: .; CDR3 length: 13; D gene: .; J gene: TRBJ2-2; V gene: TRBV6-2/TRBV6-3
CDR3 DNA: TGTGCCAGCAGTTTAGTTGGGGGTGGACGGACTGAAGCTTTCTTT; CDR3 protein: CASSLVGGGRTEAFF; clone size: .; CDR3 length: 15; D gene: .; J gene: TRBJ1-1; V gene: TRBV12-3/TRBV12-4
CDR3 DNA: TGCGCCAGCAGTGAGTCGCGGGGTAGCGGGGCCACAGATACGCAGTATTTT; CDR3 protein: CASSESRGSGATDTQYF; clone size: .; CDR3 length: 17; D gene: TRBD2; J gene: TRBJ2-3; V gene: TRBV10-2
CDR3 DNA: TGTGCCACCAGTGCTAGCGGGGACATGCGACAGTTCTTC; CDR3 protein: CATSASGDMRQFF; clone size: .; CDR3 length: 13; D gene: TRBD2; J gene: TRBJ2-1; V gene: TRBV24-1
CDR3 DNA: TGTGCCAGCAGTTTCCGGACAGGGGGCCGGAATGAAAAACTGTTTTTT; CDR3 protein: CASSFRTGGRNEKLFF; clone size: .; CDR3 length: 16; D gene: TRBD1; J gene: TRBJ1-4; V gene: TRBV12-3/TRBV12-4
CDR3 DNA: TGTGCCAGCGGGCGGAAACAGGCAGATACGCAGTATTTT; CDR3 protein: CASGRKQADTQYF; clone size: .; CDR3 length: 13; D gene: .; J gene: TRBJ2-3; V gene: TRBV6-5
CDR3 DNA: TGTGCCAGCAGTTTTGGAGCCCACTTCTATGGCTACACCTTC; CDR3 protein: CASSFGAHFYGYTF; clone size: .; CDR3 length: 14; D gene: .; J gene: TRBJ1-2; V gene: TRBV12-3/TRBV12-4
CDR3 DNA: TGTGCCATCAGTGAGTCGTGGGGGAAGGTATGGGGTTCACCCCTCCACTTT; CDR3 protein: CAISESWGKVWGSPLHF; clone size: few; CDR3 length: 17; D gene: .; J gene: TRBJ1-6; V gene: TRBV10-3
CDR3 DNA: TGTGCCAGCAGGGGGGACAGGGAGGTTCCTAATGAAAAACTGTTTTTT; CDR3 protein: CASRGDREVPNEKLFF; clone size: .; CDR3 length: 16; D gene: TRBD1; J gene: TRBJ1-4; V gene: TRBV6-1
CDR3 DNA: TGTGCCAGCAGTTACTTCGGACAGGGGTACGGCGGGGAGCTGTTTTTT; CDR3 protein: CASSYFGQGYGGELFF; clone size: .; CDR3 length: 16; D gene: TRBD1; J gene: TRBJ2-2; V gene: TRBV6-5
CDR3 DNA: TGTGCCAGCAGCCTAGCGGGGGGGCCCGTGGAGACCCAGTACTTC; CDR3 protein: CASSLAGGPVETQYF; clone size: .; CDR3 length: 15; D gene: TRBD2; J gene: TRBJ2-5; V gene: TRBV7-2
CDR3 DNA: TGTGCCACCAGCGAGTCGGGACGAATTGCCCAAGAGACCCAGTACTTC; CDR3 protein: CATSESGRIAQETQYF; clone size: few; CDR3 length: 16; D gene: .; J gene: TRBJ2-5; V gene: TRBV24-1
CDR3 DNA: TGTGCCAGCAGTCCAACAGTCGAAGAGACCCAGTACTTC; CDR3 protein: CASSPTVEETQYF; clone size: .; CDR3 length: 13; D gene: .; J gene: TRBJ2-5; V gene: TRBV6-6
CDR3 DNA: TGTGCCAGCAGTTACTCGGGGGGGCCGCTCGAGCAGTACTTC; CDR3 protein: CASSYSGGPLEQYF; clone size: .; CDR3 length: 14; D gene: .; J gene: TRBJ2-7; V gene: TRBV6-6
CDR3 DNA: TGTGCCAGCAGTGAATGGGTGAGCTCTGGAAACACCATATATTTT; CDR3 protein: CASSEWVSSGNTIYF; clone size: few; CDR3 length: 15; D gene: .; J gene: TRBJ1-3; V gene: TRBV6-1
CDR3 DNA: TGTGCCACCAGTGATTCTCGACAGGAAGAGACCCAGTACTTC; CDR3 protein: CATSDSRQEETQYF; clone size: .; CDR3 length: 14; D gene: .; J gene: TRBJ2-5; V gene: TRBV24-1
CDR3 DNA: TGTGCCAGCAGCTCTCGGTTGAGCAAGACAGATACGCAGTATTTT; CDR3 protein: CASSSRLSKTDTQYF; clone size: few; CDR3 length: 15; D gene: .; J gene: TRBJ2-3; V gene: TRBV7-3
CDR3 DNA: TGTGCCAGTAGTATCCGGGCCAAGGGCTACGAGCAGTACTTC; CDR3 protein: CASSIRAKGYEQYF; clone size: few; CDR3 length: 14; D gene: .; J gene: TRBJ2-7; V gene: TRBV19
CDR3 DNA: TGTGCCAGCAGCCCCCGACTGGGACAGGGAGGTGAAAAACTGTTTTTT; CDR3 protein: CASSPRLGQGGEKLFF; clone size: few; CDR3 length: 16; D gene: TRBD1; J gene: TRBJ1-4; V gene: TRBV7-9
CDR3 DNA: TGTGCCGTCACACGGGGGCGCGAACCGTCTGGCGAAGTTAGAAGGAAATACAATGAGCAGTTCTTC; CDR3 protein: CAVTRGREPSGEVRRKYNEQFF; clone size: few; CDR3 length: 22; D gene: .; J gene: TRBJ2-1; V gene: TRBV11-1
CDR3 DNA: TGTGCCAGCATCGAAGGACCTTTACCACCCTACATGAACACTGAAGCTTTCTTT; CDR3 protein: CASIEGPLPPYMNTEAFF; clone size: few; CDR3 length: 18; D gene: .; J gene: TRBJ1-1; V gene: TRBV2
CDR3 DNA: TGTGCCAGCAGGGGCCGGGGATACGAGCAGTACTTC; CDR3 protein: CASRGRGYEQYF; clone size: .; CDR3 length: 12; D gene: .; J gene: TRBJ2-7; V gene: TRBV6-5
CDR3 DNA: TGCAGCGTTGAAGAAGGGCGAGACGGGCGGGTTTACAATGAGCAGTTCTTC; CDR3 protein: CSVEEGRDGRVYNEQFF; clone size: .; CDR3 length: 17; D gene: .; J gene: TRBJ2-1; V gene: TRBV29-1
CDR3 DNA: TGTGCCAGCAGCCCTGAGGGTCGAGGCCTTTCACCCCTCCACTTT; CDR3 protein: CASSPEGRGLSPLHF; clone size: .; CDR3 length: 15; D gene: .; J gene: TRBJ1-6; V gene: TRBV27
CDR3 DNA: TGTGCCAGCAGCCAAGTTGCGAACACTGAAGCTTTCTTT; CDR3 protein: CASSQVANTEAFF; clone size: few; CDR3 length: 13; D gene: .; J gene: TRBJ1-1; V gene: TRBV14
CDR3 DNA: TGCGCCAGCAGCGGGTCCGGGACAGGTCCCTACGAGCAGTACTTC; CDR3 protein: CASSGSGTGPYEQYF; clone size: few; CDR3 length: 15; D gene: TRBD1; J gene: TRBJ2-7; V gene: TRBV5-1
CDR3 DNA: TGCAGTGTCCCCGGGGGGACAGGGGGCCTCGTGAATCAGCCCCAGCATTTT; CDR3 protein: CSVPGGTGGLVNQPQHF; clone size: .; CDR3 length: 17; D gene: TRBD1; J gene: TRBJ1-5; V gene: TRBV20-1
CDR3 DNA: TGTGCCAGCAGCGCGTTCGGGGAGGGCCTCAATGAGCAGTTCTTC; CDR3 protein: CASSAFGEGLNEQFF; clone size: .; CDR3 length: 15; D gene: TRBD2; J gene: TRBJ2-1; V gene: TRBV7-9
CDR3 DNA: TGTGCCAGCATTCGATGGACAGGGGGCGGGAGTAGCACTGAAGCTTTCTTT; CDR3 protein: CASIRWTGGGSSTEAFF; clone size: .; CDR3 length: 17; D gene: TRBD1; J gene: TRBJ1-1; V gene: TRBV27
CDR3 DNA: TGTGCCAGCAGCCAAGAAGTAGGCGGGGGGGCGCGACGGGATGAGCAGTTCTTC; CDR3 protein: CASSQEVGGGARRDEQFF; clone size: .; CDR3 length: 18; D gene: TRBD2; J gene: TRBJ2-1; V gene: TRBV3-1
CDR3 DNA: TGCAGTGCAAAAAGAAAGGTGGTTCTCGCGACCCAGTACTTC; CDR3 protein: CSAKRKVVLATQYF; clone size: few; CDR3 length: 14; D gene: .; J gene: TRBJ2-5; V gene: TRBV20-1
CDR3 DNA: TGTGCCAGCAGCCAACCTGGCAGTGAAAAACTGTTTTTT; CDR3 protein: CASSQPGSEKLFF; clone size: .; CDR3 length: 13; D gene: .; J gene: TRBJ1-4; V gene: TRBV3-1
CDR3 DNA: TGTGCCAGCAGCCAGGGTTCCCGACAACCACCCTACAATGAGCGGTTCTTC; CDR3 protein: CASSQGSRQPPYNERFF; clone size: .; CDR3 length: 17; D gene: .; J gene: TRBJ2-1; V gene: TRBV14
CDR3 DNA: TGCAGCGTTGAAGAAGAGGCAGGGGCAGAGCAGTACTTC; CDR3 protein: CSVEEEAGAEQYF; clone size: .; CDR3 length: 13; D gene: .; J gene: TRBJ2-5; V gene: TRBV29-1
CDR3 DNA: TGTGCCAGCAGTGAAGTGGTTGACACCTTC; CDR3 protein: CASSEVVDTF; clone size: .; CDR3 length: 10; D gene: .; J gene: TRBJ1-2; V gene: TRBV6-1
CDR3 DNA: TGCAGTGCTAACACCTTGACCCAGTACTTC; CDR3 protein: CSANTLTQYF; clone size: few; CDR3 length: 10; D gene: .; J gene: TRBJ2-5; V gene: TRBV20-1
CDR3 DNA: TGCAGTGCTAGTCCGGGGGGGCCCAAAGATACGCAGTATTTT; CDR3 protein: CSASPGGPKDTQYF; clone size: .; CDR3 length: 14; D gene: TRBD2; J gene: TRBJ2-3; V gene: TRBV20-1
CDR3 DNA: TGTGCCAGCAGCGTAGTCAGTCTAGCGCCCTACAATGAGCAGTTCTTC; CDR3 protein: CASSVVSLAPYNEQFF; clone size: .; CDR3 length: 16; D gene: .; J gene: TRBJ2-1; V gene: TRBV9
CDR3 DNA: TGTGTCAGCAGTTTATCGACAGCTACCTACGAGCAGTACTTC; CDR3 protein: CVSSLSTATYEQYF; clone size: .; CDR3 length: 14; D gene: .; J gene: TRBJ2-7; V gene: TRBV27
CDR3 DNA: TGTGCCAGCAGCTCAGCGGGGGCCGACTACAATGAGCAGTTCTTC; CDR3 protein: CASSSAGADYNEQFF; clone size: .; CDR3 length: 15; D gene: TRBD2; J gene: TRBJ2-1; V gene: TRBV7-9
CDR3 DNA: TGTGCCAGCAGCCAAGGGTGGCGATCCTATGGCTACACCTTC; CDR3 protein: CASSQGWRSYGYTF; clone size: .; CDR3 length: 14; D gene: .; J gene: TRBJ1-2; V gene: TRBV3-1
CDR3 DNA: TGTGCCAGCAGCTTTCCCCTGACAGAAAACTATGGCTACACCTTC; CDR3 protein: CASSFPLTENYGYTF; clone size: .; CDR3 length: 15; D gene: .; J gene: TRBJ1-2; V gene: TRBV7-9
CDR3 DNA: TGTGCCAGCAGCCGTTCGGAACGGGAGCAGTTCTTC; CDR3 protein: CASSRSEREQFF; clone size: .; CDR3 length: 12; D gene: .; J gene: TRBJ2-1; V gene: TRBV6-2/TRBV6-3
CDR3 DNA: TGTGCCAGCAGTTACGGGGGACAGCCCCAGCATTTT; CDR3 protein: CASSYGGQPQHF; clone size: few; CDR3 length: 12; D gene: .; J gene: TRBJ1-5; V gene: TRBV6-2/TRBV6-3
CDR3 DNA: TGTGCCAGCAGCTTAGAAGGGACTAGCTACTACGAGCAGTACTTC; CDR3 protein: CASSLEGTSYYEQYF; clone size: .; CDR3 length: 15; D gene: TRBD2; J gene: TRBJ2-7; V gene: TRBV7-2
CDR3 DNA: TGTGCCAGCAGGCCAGGACGGACAGGGGCCTACGAGCAGTACTTC; CDR3 protein: CASRPGRTGAYEQYF; clone size: few; CDR3 length: 15; D gene: TRBD1; J gene: TRBJ2-7; V gene: TRBV7-9